The 26 T cell receptor beta chains in this list originate from one sample, sequenced in a study of PD-1 blockade in classical Hodgkin lymphoma. Sequencing used immunoSEQ multiplex PCR; TCRdb keeps in-frame clones, though not all of them. This sample has approximately 65,000 clones, with roughly nine tenths found just once. The time point denotes: cycle 4 day 1 (C4D1), after less than seven weeks of nivolumab. Every patient had relapsed following autologous stem cell transplantation, and cohorts differed in brentuximab vedotin exposure. Sequencing was performed on peripheral blood mononuclear cells (PBMCs), taken before the fourth cycle of nivolumab. The receptors shown here come from a human donor with classical Hodgkin lymphoma.

This clone was counted a few times. This chain connects TRBV2 to TRBJ1-3; no firm D call. Trimming shortened V by 8 bases and J by 9 bases, and 14 bases separated the two germline ends. The CDR3 runs to 12 residues. The germline V gene has CDR1 SNHLY and CDR2 FYNNEI. In DNA form, the CDR3 reads TGTGCCAGCGAGGGATCCGGGGTCACCATATATTTT. Protein product: CASEGSGVTIYF.

The V gene is TRBV11-2, the J gene TRBJ2-1; D is uncertain. Germline V gene lookup returns CDR1 SGHAT and CDR2 FQNNGV. This CDR3 region has 18 residues. The V gene lost 6 bases and the J gene lost 8 bases, with 29 bases spanning the gap. The CDR3, as DNA: TGTGCCAGCAGGACGAACCCTCCCGGAGAAGCGTTGGATCATGAGCAGTTCTTC. Its protein is CASRTNPPGEALDHEQFF.

The chain carries TRBV28 and TRBJ2-2, with 14 bases lining up with TRBD2. This CDR3 has 18 amino acids. CDR1 and CDR2 from the germline V gene are MDHEN and SYDVKM. Trimming cost V 5 bases and J 6 bases; bases outside gene matches: 11. The CDR3 spells CASSPPSPGLAGAGELFF. The CDR3, as DNA: TGTGCCAGCAGTCCCCCCTCTCCGGGACTAGCGGGGGCCGGGGAGCTGTTTTTT.

The rearrangement joins TRBV15 to TRBJ2-5; the match to TRBD2 covers 8 bases. V trimming: 4 bases; J trimming: 4 bases; junction bases outside the gene matches: 5. The CDR3 runs 14 residues. Germline lookup yields CDR1 LNHNV and CDR2 YYDKDF (reference sequence). The CDR3 DNA sequence: TGTGCCACCAGCATCGGGGGGGCAGGAGAGACCCAGTACTTC. Its translation: CATSIGGAGETQYF.

The chain employs TRBV27 and TRBJ2-2, with 9 bases aligning to TRBD1. The CDR3 sequence is 14 residues long. Looked up from germline, CDR1 is MNHEY and CDR2 is SMNVEV (reference sequence). V gave up 6 bases and J gave up 4 bases; unmatched junction bases: 3. The CDR3 loop is CASRRQGGTGELFF. The DNA of the CDR3 is TGTGCCAGCAGGAGACAGGGGGGCACCGGGGAGCTGTTTTTT.

This chain links TRBV28 with TRBJ2-5; no reliable D call. This CDR3 has 13 residues. V shed 4 bases and J shed 2 bases, with 8 bases lying between them. Looked up from germline, CDR1 is MDHEN and CDR2 is SYDVKM. CDR3 loop: CASSSPAQETQYF. Here the CDR3 DNA reads TGTGCCAGCAGTTCCCCAGCACAAGAGACCCAGTACTTC.

V gene TRBV11-2 combines with J gene TRBJ2-5, with 10 nucleotides matching TRBD2. Germline lookup yields CDR1 SGHAT and CDR2 FQNNGV. This CDR3 has 15 amino acids. Trimming cost V 0 bases and J 5 bases; bases outside gene matches: 3. The CDR3 nucleotides read TGTGCCAGCAGCTTAGAGCTAGCGGGGGCGGAGACCCAGTACTTC. It translates to CASSLELAGAETQYF.

The chain uses TRBV29-1 and TRBJ2-1, with D possibly being TRBD2 (6 bases). Germline CDR1 SQVTM, CDR2 ANQGSEA. The CDR3 is 11 amino acids. The V end was cut by 7 bases, the J end by 10 bases, with 14 bases between. CDR3 in DNA: TGCAGCGCTAAGGAGGGGATGGAGCAGTTCTTC. Amino acid sequence: CSAKEGMEQFF.

This sequence joins TRBV4-1 and TRBJ1-4; 8 bases agree with TRBD1. This CDR3 comprises 14 residues. The germline V gene encodes CDR1 MGHRA and CDR2 YSYEKL. After removal of 4 bases from V and 8 bases from J, the junction contained 6 bases not matched to a gene. The CDR3 protein is CASSPGQGVEKLFF. CDR3 bases: TGCGCCAGCAGCCCCGGACAGGGCGTCGAAAAACTGTTTTTT.

The chain joins TRBV5-1 to TRBJ1-1, with TRBD1 identical over 7 bases. Germline assignment: CDR1 SGHRS and CDR2 YFSETQ. Trimming cost V 0 bases and J 1 base; bases outside gene matches: 3. The CDR3 consists of 15 residues. The CDR3 nucleotides are TGCGCCAGCAGCTTGGGGGCAGGGGGGAACACTGAAGCTTTCTTT. Its protein product is CASSLGAGGNTEAFF.

The V gene is TRBV7-9, the J gene TRBJ1-6; maybe TRBD1 (5 bases). This CDR3 contains 15 residues. Deletions cut 3 bases from V and 8 bases from J, with 14 bases between. Germline assignment: CDR1 SEHNR and CDR2 FQNEAQ (reference sequence). CDR3 loop: CASSFYLGGDSPLHF. The CDR3 nucleotides are TGTGCCAGCAGCTTTTATCTGGGGGGGGATTCACCCCTCCACTTT.

The rearrangement links TRBV4-2 to TRBJ2-7; 7 nucleotides agree with TRBD1. Germline CDR1 LGHNA, CDR2 YNFKEQ. The ends lost 1 base at V and 3 bases at J; junction bases unmatched: 3. CDR3 length: 14 amino acids. The CDR3 coding sequence is TGTGCCAGCAGCCAAGGTGGACAGGACTACGAGCAGTACTTC. It specifies CASSQGGQDYEQYF.

In the case of this clone: At one end, the junction sequence differs from germline, possibly due to a read error. This chain joins TRBV7-9 and TRBJ1-6; D gene uncertain. The CDR3 consists of 11 residues. Germline V CDR1 and CDR2: SEHNR, FQNEAQ (reference sequence). The CDR3 sequence: CASGFNSPLHF. The CDR3 nucleotides are TGTGCCAGCGGTTTTAATTCGCCCCTCCACTTT. The variable domain in full, with the rest retrieved from reference TRBV7-9 and TRBJ1-6, is DTGVSQNPRHKITKRGQNVTFRCDPISEHNRLYWYRQTLGQGPEFLTYFQNEAQLEKSRLLSDRFSAERPKGSFSTLEIQRTEQGDSAMYLCASGFNSPLHFGNGTRLTVT.

V gene TRBV4-2 combines with J gene TRBJ1-4; no firm D call. Germline CDR1 LGHNA, CDR2 YNFKEQ. V was clipped by 4 bases and J by 5 bases, with 17 bases between them. The CDR3 is 16 residues long. The CDR3 DNA is TGTGCCAGCAGCCGCCTGGCAGGCTGGCTAAATGAAAAACTGTTTTTT. Translation gives CASSRLAGWLNEKLFF.

The chain employs TRBV5-6 and TRBJ2-3; D uncertain. CDR3 length: 12 residues. Between the trimmed V and J ends, which lost 3 bases and 2 bases, there was a span of 4 bases. The germline V gene has CDR1 SGHDT and CDR2 YYEEEE. The CDR3 DNA reads TGTGCCAGCAGCTCCCTCACAGATACGCAGTATTTT. It yields the protein CASSSLTDTQYF.

The chain carries TRBV11-2 and TRBJ1-1, with unresolved D. The V gene's germline CDR1 is SGHAT and CDR2 FQNNGV. V lost 5 bases to trimming and J lost 3 bases, with 7 bases between them. This CDR3 spans 12 amino acids. Written as DNA, the CDR3 is TGTGCCAGCAGCCAGACGGACACTGAAGCTTTCTTT. Protein product: CASSQTDTEAFF.

The chain couples TRBV19 to TRBJ1-5, with D possibly matching TRBD1 (6 bases). The CDR3 is 16 amino acids. The V gene lost 2 bases and the J gene lost 2 bases, with 13 bases spanning the gap. Germline V gene sequence: CDR1 LNHDA, CDR2 SQIVND (reference sequence). The CDR3 sequence: CASSIRQEWGNQPQHF. CDR3 coding DNA: TGTGCCAGTAGTATACGACAGGAGTGGGGCAATCAGCCCCAGCATTTT.

This clone was detected once. The chain links TRBV27 to TRBJ1-3, with a tentative D call TRBD1 (5 bases). Trimming shortened V by 5 bases and J by 0 bases, and 17 bases separated the two germline ends. Looked up from germline, CDR1 is MNHEY and CDR2 is SMNVEV (reference sequence). CDR3 length equals 17 residues. CDR3 DNA sequence: TGTGCCAGCAGTCCAAGCCGGGGGGATCTCTCTGGAAACACCATATATTTT. It is translated as CASSPSRGDLSGNTIYF.

The chain couples TRBV6-1 to TRBJ1-5; 9 bases match TRBD1. The CDR3 extends over 14 amino acids. V shed 7 bases and J 7 bases; nucleotides not matched to a gene: 8. The germline V gene has CDR1 MNHNS and CDR2 SASEGT. CDR3 in DNA: TGTGCCAGCATTTCCGGGACAGGGACCCAGCCCCAGCATTTT. Its protein is CASISGTGTQPQHF.

This clone was recorded once. J is TRBJ2-1 and V is TRBV25-1, with a tentative D call TRBD2 (6 bases). Germline CDR1 reads MGHDK; CDR2 reads SYGVNS. CDR3 length: 12 amino acids. The V end lost 3 bases, the J end lost 7 bases, and 7 bases lay between the germline ends. The CDR3 loop reads CASSEAGNEQFF. CDR3 in DNA: TGTGCCAGCAGTGAGGCGGGAAATGAGCAGTTCTTC.

The chain has TRBV6-5 and TRBJ1-1; tentatively, D is TRBD1 (6 bases). V shed 5 bases and J shed 8 bases, with 21 bases lying between them. From germline, CDR1 is MNHEY and CDR2 SVGAGI. The CDR3 is 15 amino acids. CDR3 in amino acids: CASSRRQAIGGEAFF. The DNA for the CDR3 is TGTGCCAGCAGTCGTCGACAGGCCATCGGAGGAGAAGCTTTCTTT.

The V and J genes are TRBV11-2 and TRBJ1-1; D is unclear. The germline V gene encodes CDR1 SGHAT and CDR2 FQNNGV. The CDR3 extends over 18 amino acids. V lost 1 base and J 1 base, leaving 19 bases between the germline ends. The DNA of the CDR3 is TGTGCCAGCAGCTTAGGCTGGTCAGTGTGGCGTAGGAACACTGAAGCTTTCTTT. Its protein is CASSLGWSVWRRNTEAFF.

V usage is TRBV5-1 and J usage is TRBJ2-3; TRBD2 aligns across 10 bases. The V segment lost 0 bases and the J segment 3 bases; nucleotides outside the gene matches: 7. In germline, CDR1 is SGHRS, CDR2 YFSETQ. The CDR3 has 17 amino acids. In DNA, the CDR3 is TGCGCCAGCAGCTTGGATCCTAGCGGGGGTGGTACAGATACGCAGTATTTT. This encodes CASSLDPSGGGTDTQYF.

The chain links TRBV5-5 to TRBJ1-2, with D hard to call. Germline V gene sequence: CDR1 SGHKS, CDR2 YYEKEE (reference sequence). V was clipped by 0 bases and J by 8 bases, with 14 bases between them. The CDR3 consists of 14 residues. The CDR3 sequence: CASSLETGTEGYTF. CDR3 coding DNA: TGTGCCAGCAGCTTGGAGACGGGAACTGAAGGCTACACCTTC.

This clone was detected once. The chain employs TRBV9 and TRBJ2-1; D uncertain. The CDR3 is made up of 15 amino acids. V was pared by 0 bases and J by 0 bases, with 7 bases between. Germline loops: CDR1 SGDLS, CDR2 YYNGEE. The CDR3 sequence is CASSVDPSSYNEQFF. As DNA, the CDR3 is TGTGCCAGCAGCGTAGACCCGAGCTCCTACAATGAGCAGTTCTTC.

The chain uses TRBV4-1 and TRBJ1-2; TRBD1 agrees at 7 bases. This CDR3 has 14 residues. The V and J ends lost 4 bases and 2 bases, in that order; junction bases with no gene match: 4. Germline CDR1 MGHRA, CDR2 YSYEKL. This chain's CDR3 is CASSPQGVNYGYTF. The CDR3 nucleotides are TGCGCCAGCAGCCCTCAGGGGGTCAACTATGGCTACACCTTC.